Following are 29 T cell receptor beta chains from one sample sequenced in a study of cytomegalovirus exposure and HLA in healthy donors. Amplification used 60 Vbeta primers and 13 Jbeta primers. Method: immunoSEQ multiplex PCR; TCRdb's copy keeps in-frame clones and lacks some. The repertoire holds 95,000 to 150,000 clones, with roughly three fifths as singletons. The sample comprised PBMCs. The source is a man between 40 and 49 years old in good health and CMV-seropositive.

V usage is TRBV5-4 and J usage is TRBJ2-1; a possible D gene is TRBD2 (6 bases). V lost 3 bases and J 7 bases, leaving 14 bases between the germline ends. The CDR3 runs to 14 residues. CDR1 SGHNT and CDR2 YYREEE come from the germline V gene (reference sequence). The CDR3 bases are TGTGCCAGCAGCTCCGACTTAGGGACTAATGAGCAGTTCTTC. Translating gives CASSSDLGTNEQFF.

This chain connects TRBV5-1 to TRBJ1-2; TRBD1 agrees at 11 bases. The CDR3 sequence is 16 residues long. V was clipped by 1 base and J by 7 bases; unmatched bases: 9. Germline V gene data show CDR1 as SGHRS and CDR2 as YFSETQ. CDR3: CASSLLAGQGASGYTF. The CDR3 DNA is TGCGCCAGCAGCTTGCTTGCCGGACAGGGGGCGAGTGGCTACACCTTC. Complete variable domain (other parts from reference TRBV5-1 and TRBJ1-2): KAGVTQTPRYLIKTRGQQVTLSCSPISGHRSVSWYQQTPGQGLQFLFEYFSETQRNKGNFPGRFSGRQFSNSRSEMNVSTLELGDSALYLCASSLLAGQGASGYTFGSGTRLTVV.

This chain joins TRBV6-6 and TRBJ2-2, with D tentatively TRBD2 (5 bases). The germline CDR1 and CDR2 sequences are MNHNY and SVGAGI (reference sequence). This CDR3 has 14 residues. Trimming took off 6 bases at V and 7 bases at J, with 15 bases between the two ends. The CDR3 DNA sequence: TGTGCCAGCAGGGCACAGATTCGGGACGGGGAGCTGTTTTTT. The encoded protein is CASRAQIRDGELFF.

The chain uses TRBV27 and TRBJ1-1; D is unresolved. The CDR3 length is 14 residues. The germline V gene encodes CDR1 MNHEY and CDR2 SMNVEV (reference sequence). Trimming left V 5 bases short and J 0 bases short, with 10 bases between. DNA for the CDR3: TGTGCCAGCAGTGTCCTTCCCGTGAACACTGAAGCTTTCTTT. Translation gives CASSVLPVNTEAFF.

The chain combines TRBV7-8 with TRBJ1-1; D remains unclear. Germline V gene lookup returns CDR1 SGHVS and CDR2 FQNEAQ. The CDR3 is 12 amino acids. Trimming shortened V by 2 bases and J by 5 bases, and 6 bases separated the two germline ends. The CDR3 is CASSLSGTEAFF. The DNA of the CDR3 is TGTGCCAGCAGCTTATCGGGGACTGAAGCTTTCTTT.

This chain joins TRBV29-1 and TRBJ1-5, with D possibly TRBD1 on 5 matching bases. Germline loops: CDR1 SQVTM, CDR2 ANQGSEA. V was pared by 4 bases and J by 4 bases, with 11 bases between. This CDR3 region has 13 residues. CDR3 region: CSVAGPRNQPQHF. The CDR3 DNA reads TGCAGCGTTGCAGGGCCCCGAAATCAGCCCCAGCATTTT.

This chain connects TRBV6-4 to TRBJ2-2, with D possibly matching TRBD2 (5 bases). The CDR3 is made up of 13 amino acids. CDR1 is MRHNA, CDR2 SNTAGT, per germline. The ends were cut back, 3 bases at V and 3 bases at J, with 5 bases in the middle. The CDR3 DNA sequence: TGTGCCAGCAGTGAGCGGGACACCGGGGAGCTGTTTTTT. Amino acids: CASSERDTGELFF.

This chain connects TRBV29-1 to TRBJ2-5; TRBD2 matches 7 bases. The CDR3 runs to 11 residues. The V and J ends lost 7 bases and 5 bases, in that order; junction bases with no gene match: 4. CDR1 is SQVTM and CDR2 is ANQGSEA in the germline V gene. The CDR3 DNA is TGCAGCGGGGTAGCGGGTGAGACCCAGTACTTC. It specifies CSGVAGETQYF.

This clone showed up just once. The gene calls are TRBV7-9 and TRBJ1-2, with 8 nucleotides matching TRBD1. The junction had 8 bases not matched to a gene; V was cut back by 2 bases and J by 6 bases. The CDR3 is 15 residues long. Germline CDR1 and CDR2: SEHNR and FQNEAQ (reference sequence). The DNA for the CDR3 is TGTGCCAGCAGCTTATTTCAGGGGGCGAACCATGGCTACACCTTC. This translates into CASSLFQGANHGYTF.

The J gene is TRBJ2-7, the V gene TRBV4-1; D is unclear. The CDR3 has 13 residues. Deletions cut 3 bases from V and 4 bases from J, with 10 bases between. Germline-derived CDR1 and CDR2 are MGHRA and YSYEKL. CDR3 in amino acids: CASSQAIYYEQYF. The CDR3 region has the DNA TGCGCCAGCAGCCAGGCCATATATTACGAGCAGTACTTC.

CDR3 loop: CASNPRGLQETQYF. The CDR3 bases are TGTGCCAGCAACCCCAGGGGGCTCCAAGAGACCCAGTACTTC. V is TRBV5-4 and J is TRBJ2-5; 8 bases fit TRBD1. CDR1 SGHNT and CDR2 YYREEE come from the germline V gene (reference sequence). J gave up 1 base and V 6 bases, and 5 bases lay outside the gene matches. The CDR3 contains 14 residues.

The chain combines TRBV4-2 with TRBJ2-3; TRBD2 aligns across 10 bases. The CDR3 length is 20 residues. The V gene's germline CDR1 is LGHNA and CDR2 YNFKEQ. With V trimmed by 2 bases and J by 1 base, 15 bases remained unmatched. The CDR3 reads CASSQRMVLAGSPGTDTQYF. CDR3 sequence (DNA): TGTGCCAGCAGCCAAAGAATGGTACTAGCGGGGTCGCCCGGCACAGATACGCAGTATTTT.

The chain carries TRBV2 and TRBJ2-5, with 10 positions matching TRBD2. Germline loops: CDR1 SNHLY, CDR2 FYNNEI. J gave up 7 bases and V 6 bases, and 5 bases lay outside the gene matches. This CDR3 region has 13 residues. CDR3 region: CASRSGGAVTQYF. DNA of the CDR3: TGTGCCAGCAGGAGCGGGGGGGCCGTGACCCAGTACTTC.

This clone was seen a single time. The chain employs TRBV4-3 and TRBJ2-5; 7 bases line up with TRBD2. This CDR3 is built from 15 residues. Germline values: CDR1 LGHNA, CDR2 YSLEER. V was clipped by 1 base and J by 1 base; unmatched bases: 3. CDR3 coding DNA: TGCGCCAGCAGCCAAGGCGGGAGACTCCAAGAGACCCAGTACTTC. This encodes CASSQGGRLQETQYF.

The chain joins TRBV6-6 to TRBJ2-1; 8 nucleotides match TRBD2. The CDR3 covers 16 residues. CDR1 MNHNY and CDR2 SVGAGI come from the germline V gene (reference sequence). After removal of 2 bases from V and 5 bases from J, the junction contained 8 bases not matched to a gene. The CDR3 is CASSYPNGRGHNEQFF. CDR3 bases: TGTGCCAGCAGTTACCCCAACGGGAGGGGCCACAATGAGCAGTTCTTC.

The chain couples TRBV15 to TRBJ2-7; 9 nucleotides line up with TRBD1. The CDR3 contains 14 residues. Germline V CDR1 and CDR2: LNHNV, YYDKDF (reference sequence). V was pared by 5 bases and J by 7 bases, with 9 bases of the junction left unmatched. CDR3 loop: CATSYGQGMREQYF. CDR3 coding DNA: TGTGCCACCAGCTACGGACAGGGGATGCGGGAGCAGTACTTC.

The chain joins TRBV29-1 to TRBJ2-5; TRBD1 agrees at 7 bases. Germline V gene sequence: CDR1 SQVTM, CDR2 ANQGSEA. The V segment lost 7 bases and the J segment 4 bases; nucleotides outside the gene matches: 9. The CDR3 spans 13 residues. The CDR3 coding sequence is TGCAGCGCTTCGACAGGGATCGGAGAGACCCAGTACTTC. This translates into CSASTGIGETQYF.

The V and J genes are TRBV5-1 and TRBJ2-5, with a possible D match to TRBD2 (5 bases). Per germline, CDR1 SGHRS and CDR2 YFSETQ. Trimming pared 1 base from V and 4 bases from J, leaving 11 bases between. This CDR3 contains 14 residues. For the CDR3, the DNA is TGCGCCAGCAGCTTGACGGTAGGAGGAGAGACCCAGTACTTC. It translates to CASSLTVGGETQYF.

CDR3 amino acids: CASSLRGQGLADTQYF. The DNA of the CDR3 is TGTGCCAGCAGCTTAAGGGGACAGGGTTTGGCAGATACGCAGTATTTT. The chain is built from TRBV7-8 and TRBJ2-3; 9 positions match TRBD1. CDR1 SGHVS and CDR2 FQNEAQ come from the germline V gene. V was clipped by 2 bases and J by 4 bases; unmatched bases: 7. The CDR3 length is 16 residues.

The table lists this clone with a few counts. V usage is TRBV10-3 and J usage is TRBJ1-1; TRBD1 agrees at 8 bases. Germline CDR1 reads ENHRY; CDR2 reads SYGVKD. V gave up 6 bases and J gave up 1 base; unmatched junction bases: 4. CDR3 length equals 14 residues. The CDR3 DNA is TGTGCCATCAGCCGGACAGGGACGAACACTGAAGCTTTCTTT. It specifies CAISRTGTNTEAFF.

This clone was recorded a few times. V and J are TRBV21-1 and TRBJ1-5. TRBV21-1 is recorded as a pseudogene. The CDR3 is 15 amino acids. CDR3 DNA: TGCTGCCGCCCTATCTACCCGCGGCCCAATCAGCCCCAGCATTTT. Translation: CCRPIYPRPNQPQHF.

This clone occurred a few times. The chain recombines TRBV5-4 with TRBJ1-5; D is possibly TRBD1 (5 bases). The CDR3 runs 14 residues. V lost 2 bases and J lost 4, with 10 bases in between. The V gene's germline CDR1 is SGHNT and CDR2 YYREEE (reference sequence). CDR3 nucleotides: TGTGCCAGCAGCTTTGCAGGGTTTAATCAGCCCCAGCATTTT. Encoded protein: CASSFAGFNQPQHF.

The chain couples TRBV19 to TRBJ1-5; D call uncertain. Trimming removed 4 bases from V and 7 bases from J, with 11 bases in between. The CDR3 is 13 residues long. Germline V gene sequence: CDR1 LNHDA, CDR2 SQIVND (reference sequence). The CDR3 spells CASSRAIGQPQHF. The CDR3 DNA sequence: TGTGCCAGTAGTAGGGCTATCGGCCAGCCCCAGCATTTT.

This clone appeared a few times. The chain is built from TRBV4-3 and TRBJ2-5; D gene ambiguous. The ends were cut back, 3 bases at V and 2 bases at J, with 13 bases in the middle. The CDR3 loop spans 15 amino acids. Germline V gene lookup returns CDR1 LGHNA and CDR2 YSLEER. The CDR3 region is CASSQLGNPQETQYF. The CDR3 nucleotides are TGCGCCAGCAGCCAGCTGGGCAACCCTCAAGAGACCCAGTACTTC.

The CDR3 DNA reads TGTGCCAGCAGTCCGCAGACAGGGCCGTCTGATGGCTACACCTTC. This codes for CASSPQTGPSDGYTF. V usage is TRBV6-6 and J usage is TRBJ1-2; 7 nucleotides line up with TRBD1. The CDR3 is 15 amino acids. Germline CDR1 reads MNHNY; CDR2 reads SVGAGI (reference sequence). The ends lost 5 bases at V and 6 bases at J; junction bases unmatched: 12.

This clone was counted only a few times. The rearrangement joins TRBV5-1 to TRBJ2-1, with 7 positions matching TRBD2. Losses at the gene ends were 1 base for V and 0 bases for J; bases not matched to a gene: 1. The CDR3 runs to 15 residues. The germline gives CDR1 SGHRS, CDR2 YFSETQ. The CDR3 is CASSLTSDSYNEQFF. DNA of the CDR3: TGCGCCAGCAGCTTGACTAGCGACTCCTACAATGAGCAGTTCTTC.

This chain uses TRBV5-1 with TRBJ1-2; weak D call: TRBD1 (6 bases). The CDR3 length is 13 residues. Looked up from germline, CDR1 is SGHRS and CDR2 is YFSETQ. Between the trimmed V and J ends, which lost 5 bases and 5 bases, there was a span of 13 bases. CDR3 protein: CASRHRVEYGYTF. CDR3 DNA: TGCGCCAGCAGGCACAGGGTTGAGTATGGCTACACCTTC. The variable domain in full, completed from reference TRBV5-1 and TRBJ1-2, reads KAGVTQTPRYLIKTRGQQVTLSCSPISGHRSVSWYQQTPGQGLQFLFEYFSETQRNKGNFPGRFSGRQFSNSRSEMNVSTLELGDSALYLCASRHRVEYGYTFGSGTRLTVV.

The CDR3 region has the DNA TGTGCCAGCAGCGCCGGACAGGGGTGGGAGACCCAGTACTTC. Translating gives CASSAGQGWETQYF. The V call is TRBV7-2, the J call TRBJ2-5, with TRBD1 matching 9 bases. V shed 5 bases, J shed 5 bases, and the junction held 6 bases outside the gene matches. CDR1 and CDR2 from the germline V gene are SGHTA and FQGNSA. The CDR3 totals 14 residues.

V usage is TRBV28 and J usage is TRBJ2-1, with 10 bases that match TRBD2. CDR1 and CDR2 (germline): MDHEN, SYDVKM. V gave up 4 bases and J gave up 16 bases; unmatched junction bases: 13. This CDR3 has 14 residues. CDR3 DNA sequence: TGTGCCAGCAGTTCGCCCGGCCTAGCGGGAGTTTATTTCTTC. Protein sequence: CASSSPGLAGVYFF.